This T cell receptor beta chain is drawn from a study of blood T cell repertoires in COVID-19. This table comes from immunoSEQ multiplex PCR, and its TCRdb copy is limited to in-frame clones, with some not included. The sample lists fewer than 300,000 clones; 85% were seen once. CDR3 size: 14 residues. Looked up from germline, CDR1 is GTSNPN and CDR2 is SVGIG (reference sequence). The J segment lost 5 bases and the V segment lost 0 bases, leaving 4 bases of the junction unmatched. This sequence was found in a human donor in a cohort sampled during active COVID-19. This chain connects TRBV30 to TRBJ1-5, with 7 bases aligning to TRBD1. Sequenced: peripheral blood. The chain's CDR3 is CAWSVIGTDQPQHF. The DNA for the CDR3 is TGTGCCTGGAGTGTAATCGGGACAGATCAGCCCCAGCATTTT. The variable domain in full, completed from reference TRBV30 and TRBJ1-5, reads SQTIHQWPATLVQPVGSPLSLECTVEGTSNPNLYWYRQAAGRGLQLLFYSVGIGQISSEVPQNLSASRPQDRQFILSSKKLLLSDSGFYLCAWSVIGTDQPQHFGDGTRLSIL.